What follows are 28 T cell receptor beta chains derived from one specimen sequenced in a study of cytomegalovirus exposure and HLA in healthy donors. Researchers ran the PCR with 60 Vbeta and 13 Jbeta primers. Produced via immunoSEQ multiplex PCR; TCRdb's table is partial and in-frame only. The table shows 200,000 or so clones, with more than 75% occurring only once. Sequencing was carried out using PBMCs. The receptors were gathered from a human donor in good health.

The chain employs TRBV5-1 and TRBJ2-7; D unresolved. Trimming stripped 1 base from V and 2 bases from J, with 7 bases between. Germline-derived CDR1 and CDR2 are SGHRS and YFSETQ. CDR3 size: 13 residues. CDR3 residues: CASSLTGAYEQYF. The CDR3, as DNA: TGCGCCAGCAGCTTGACGGGTGCCTACGAGCAGTACTTC.

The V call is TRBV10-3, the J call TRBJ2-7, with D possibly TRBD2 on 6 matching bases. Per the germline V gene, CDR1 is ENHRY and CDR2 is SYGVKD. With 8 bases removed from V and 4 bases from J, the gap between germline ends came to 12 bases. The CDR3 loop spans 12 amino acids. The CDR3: CAIGEGLYEQYF. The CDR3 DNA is TGTGCCATCGGCGAGGGACTTTACGAGCAGTACTTC.

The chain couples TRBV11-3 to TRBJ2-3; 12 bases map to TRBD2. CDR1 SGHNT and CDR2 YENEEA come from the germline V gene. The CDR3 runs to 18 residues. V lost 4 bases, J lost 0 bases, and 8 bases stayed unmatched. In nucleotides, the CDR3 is TGTGCCAGCAGCTCTAGAAGGACTAGCGGGGCGAGCACAGATACGCAGTATTTT. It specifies CASSSRRTSGASTDTQYF.

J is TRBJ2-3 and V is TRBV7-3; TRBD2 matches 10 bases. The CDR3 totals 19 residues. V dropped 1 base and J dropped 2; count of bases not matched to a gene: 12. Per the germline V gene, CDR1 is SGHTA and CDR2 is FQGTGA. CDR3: CASSLKGGASGSPTDTQYF. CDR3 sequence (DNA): TGTGCCAGCAGCTTAAAGGGCGGGGCTAGCGGGAGCCCCACAGATACGCAGTATTTT.

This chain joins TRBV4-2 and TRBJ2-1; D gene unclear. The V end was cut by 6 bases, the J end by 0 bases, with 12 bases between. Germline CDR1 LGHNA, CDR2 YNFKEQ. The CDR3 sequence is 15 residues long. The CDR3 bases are TGTGCCAGCAGAGTTAGCCCCAACTCCTACAATGAGCAGTTCTTC. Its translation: CASRVSPNSYNEQFF.

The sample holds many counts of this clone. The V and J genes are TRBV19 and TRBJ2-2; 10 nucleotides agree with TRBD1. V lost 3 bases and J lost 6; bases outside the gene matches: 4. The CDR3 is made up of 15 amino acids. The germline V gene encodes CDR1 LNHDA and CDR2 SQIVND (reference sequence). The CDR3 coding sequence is TGTGCCAGTAGTATTGCGGACAGGGGGGCCGGGGAGCTGTTTTTT. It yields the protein CASSIADRGAGELFF.

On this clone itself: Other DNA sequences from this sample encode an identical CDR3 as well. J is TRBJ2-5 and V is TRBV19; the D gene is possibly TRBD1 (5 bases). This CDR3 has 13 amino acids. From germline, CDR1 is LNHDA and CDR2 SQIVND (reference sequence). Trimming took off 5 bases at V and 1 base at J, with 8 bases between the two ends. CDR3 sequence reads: CASSEQAQETQYF. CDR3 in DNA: TGTGCCAGTAGTGAACAGGCCCAAGAGACCCAGTACTTC.

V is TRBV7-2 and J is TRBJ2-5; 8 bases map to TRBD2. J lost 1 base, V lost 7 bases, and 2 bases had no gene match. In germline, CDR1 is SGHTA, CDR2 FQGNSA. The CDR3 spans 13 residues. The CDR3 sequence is CASKLAVQETQYF. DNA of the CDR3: TGTGCCAGCAAACTAGCGGTCCAAGAGACCCAGTACTTC.

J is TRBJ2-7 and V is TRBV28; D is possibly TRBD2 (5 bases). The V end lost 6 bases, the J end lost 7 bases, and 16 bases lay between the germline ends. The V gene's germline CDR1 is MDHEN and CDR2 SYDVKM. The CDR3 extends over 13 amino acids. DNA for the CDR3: TGTGCCAGCAGGAGGGCCCCCACGGGGGAGCAGTACTTC. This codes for CASRRAPTGEQYF.

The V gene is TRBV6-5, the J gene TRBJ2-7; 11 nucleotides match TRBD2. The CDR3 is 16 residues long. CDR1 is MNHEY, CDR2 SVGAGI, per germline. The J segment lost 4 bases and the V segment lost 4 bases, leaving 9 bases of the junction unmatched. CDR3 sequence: CASSLTLAGGIYEQYF. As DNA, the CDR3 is TGTGCCAGCAGTTTGACTTTAGCGGGAGGGATTTACGAGCAGTACTTC.

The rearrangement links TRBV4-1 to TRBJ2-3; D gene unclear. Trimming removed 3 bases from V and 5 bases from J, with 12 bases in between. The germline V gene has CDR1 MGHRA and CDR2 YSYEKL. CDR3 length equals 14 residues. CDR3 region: CASSHLDLGDTQYF. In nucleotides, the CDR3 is TGCGCCAGCAGCCACCTAGATCTCGGAGATACGCAGTATTTT.

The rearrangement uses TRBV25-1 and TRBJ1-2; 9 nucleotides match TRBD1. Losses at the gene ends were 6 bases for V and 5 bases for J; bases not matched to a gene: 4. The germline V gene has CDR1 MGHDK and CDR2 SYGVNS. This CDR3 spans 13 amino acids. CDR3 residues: CASRAGQGYGYTF. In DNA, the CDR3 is TGTGCCAGCAGGGCGGGACAGGGATATGGCTACACCTTC.

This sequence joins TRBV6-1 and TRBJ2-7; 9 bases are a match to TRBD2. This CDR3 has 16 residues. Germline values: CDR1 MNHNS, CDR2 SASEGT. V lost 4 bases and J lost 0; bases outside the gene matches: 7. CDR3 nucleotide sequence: TGTGCCAGCAGTGCCAATAGACTAGCGGCCTCCTACGAGCAGTACTTC. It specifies CASSANRLAASYEQYF.

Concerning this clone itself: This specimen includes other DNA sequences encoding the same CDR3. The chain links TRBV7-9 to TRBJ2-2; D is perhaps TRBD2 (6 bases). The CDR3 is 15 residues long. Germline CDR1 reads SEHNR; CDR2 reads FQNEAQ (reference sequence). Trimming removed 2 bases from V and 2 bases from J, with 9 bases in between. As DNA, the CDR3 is TGTGCCAGCAGCTTACTGCGGGAAAACACCGGGGAGCTGTTTTTT. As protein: CASSLLRENTGELFF.

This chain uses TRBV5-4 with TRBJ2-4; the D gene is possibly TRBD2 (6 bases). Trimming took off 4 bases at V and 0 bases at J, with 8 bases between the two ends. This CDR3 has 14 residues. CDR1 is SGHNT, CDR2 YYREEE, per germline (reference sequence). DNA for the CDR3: TGTGCCAGCAGCCCGGGACTAGCCAAAAACATTCAGTACTTC. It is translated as CASSPGLAKNIQYF.

The CDR3 sequence: CASSMFGSGPGQETQYF. CDR3 bases: TGTGCCAGTAGTATGTTTGGTAGCGGCCCGGGGCAAGAGACCCAGTACTTC. J is TRBJ2-5 and V is TRBV19; a possible D gene is TRBD2 (6 bases). Trimming pared 3 bases from V and 2 bases from J, leaving 19 bases between. Germline V gives CDR1 LNHDA, CDR2 SQIVND (reference sequence). CDR3 length equals 17 residues.

The DNA of the CDR3 is TGCGCCAGCAGTGCCAGGTACAATCTACGAGCAACCTACGAGCAGTACTTC. As protein: CASSARYNLRATYEQYF. The V gene is TRBV10-1, the J gene TRBJ2-7; unclear D gene. Germline V gives CDR1 WNHNN, CDR2 SYGVQD (reference sequence). The CDR3 runs to 17 residues. V dropped 4 bases and J dropped 2 bases, with 21 bases sitting between them.

The DNA for the CDR3 is TGCGCCAGCAGTGCCTATGTTTACTATGGCTACACCTTC. It codes for CASSAYVYYGYTF. The genes are TRBV10-1 and TRBJ1-2; D uncertain. Germline lookup yields CDR1 WNHNN and CDR2 SYGVQD (reference sequence). The V end was cut by 4 bases, the J end by 3 bases, with 9 bases between. The length of the CDR3 is 13 residues.

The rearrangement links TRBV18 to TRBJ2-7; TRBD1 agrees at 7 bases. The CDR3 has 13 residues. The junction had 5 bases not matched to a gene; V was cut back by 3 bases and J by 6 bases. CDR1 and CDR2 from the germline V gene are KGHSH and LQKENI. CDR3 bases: TGTGCCAGCTCACCCGGGACAGAATTCGAGCAGTACTTC. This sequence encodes CASSPGTEFEQYF. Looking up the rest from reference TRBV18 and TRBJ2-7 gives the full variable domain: NAGVMQNPRHLVRRRGQEARLRCSPMKGHSHVYWYRQLPEEGLKFMVYLQKENIIDESGMPKERFSAEFPKEGPSILRIQQVVRGDSAAYFCASSPGTEFEQYFGPGTRLTVT.

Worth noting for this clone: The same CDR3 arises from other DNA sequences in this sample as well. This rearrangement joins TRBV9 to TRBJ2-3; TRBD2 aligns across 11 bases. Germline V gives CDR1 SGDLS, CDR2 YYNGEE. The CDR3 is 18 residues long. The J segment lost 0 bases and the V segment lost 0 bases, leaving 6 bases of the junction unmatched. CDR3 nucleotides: TGTGCCAGCAGCGTAGGACTAGCGGGACCACTTAGCACAGATACGCAGTATTTT. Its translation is CASSVGLAGPLSTDTQYF.

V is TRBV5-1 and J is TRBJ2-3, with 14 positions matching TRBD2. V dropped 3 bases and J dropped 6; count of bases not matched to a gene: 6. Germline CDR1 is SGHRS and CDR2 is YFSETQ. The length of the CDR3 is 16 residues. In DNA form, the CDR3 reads TGCGCCAGCAGCTGGGGGACTAGCGGGGGCAGGGATACGCAGTATTTT. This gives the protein CASSWGTSGGRDTQYF.

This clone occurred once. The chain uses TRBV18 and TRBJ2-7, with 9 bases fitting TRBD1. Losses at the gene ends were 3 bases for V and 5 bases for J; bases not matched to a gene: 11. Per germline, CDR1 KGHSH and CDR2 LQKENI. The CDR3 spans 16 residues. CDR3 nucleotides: TGTGCCAGCTCACCCTTGCGGACAGGGGTGGCCCACGAGCAGTACTTC. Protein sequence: CASSPLRTGVAHEQYF.

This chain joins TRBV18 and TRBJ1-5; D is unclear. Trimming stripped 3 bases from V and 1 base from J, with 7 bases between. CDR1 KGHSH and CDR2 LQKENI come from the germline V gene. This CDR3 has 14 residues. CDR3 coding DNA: TGTGCCAGCTCACCGAGGCAGAGCAATCAGCCCCAGCATTTT. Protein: CASSPRQSNQPQHF.

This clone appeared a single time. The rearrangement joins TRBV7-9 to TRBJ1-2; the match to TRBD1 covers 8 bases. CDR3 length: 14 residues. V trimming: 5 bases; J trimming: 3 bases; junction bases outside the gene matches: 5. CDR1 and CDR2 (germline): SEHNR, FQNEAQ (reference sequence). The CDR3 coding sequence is TGTGCCAGCAGCCCCAGGGGGCTGGACTATGGCTACACCTTC. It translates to CASSPRGLDYGYTF.

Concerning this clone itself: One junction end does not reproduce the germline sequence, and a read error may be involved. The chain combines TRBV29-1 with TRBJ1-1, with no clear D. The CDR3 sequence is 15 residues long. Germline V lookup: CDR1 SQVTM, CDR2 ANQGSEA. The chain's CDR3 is CSVEGESWMNTEASF. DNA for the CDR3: TGCAGCGTTGAGGGCGAGAGCTGGATGAACACTGAAGCTTCCTTT.

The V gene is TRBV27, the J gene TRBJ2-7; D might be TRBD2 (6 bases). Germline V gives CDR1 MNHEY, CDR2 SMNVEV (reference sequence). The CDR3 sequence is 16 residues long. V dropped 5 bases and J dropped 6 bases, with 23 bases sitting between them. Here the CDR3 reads CASSALTGRAGSEQYF. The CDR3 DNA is TGTGCCAGCAGTGCCCTCACCGGACGGGCGGGGAGCGAGCAGTACTTC.

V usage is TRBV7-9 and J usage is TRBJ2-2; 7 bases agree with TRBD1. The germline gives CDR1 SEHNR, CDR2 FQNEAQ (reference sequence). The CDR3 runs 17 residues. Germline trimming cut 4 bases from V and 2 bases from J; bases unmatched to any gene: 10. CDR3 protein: CASSSTGIGVNTGELFF. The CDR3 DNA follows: TGTGCCAGCAGCTCGACAGGGATAGGGGTAAACACCGGGGAGCTGTTTTTT.

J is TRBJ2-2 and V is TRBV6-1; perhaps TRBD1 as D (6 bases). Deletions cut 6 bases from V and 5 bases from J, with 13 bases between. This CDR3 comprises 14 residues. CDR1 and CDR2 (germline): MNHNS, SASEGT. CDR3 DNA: TGTGCCAGCAGGACAGGTTTAGGGACCGGGGAGCTGTTTTTT. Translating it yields CASRTGLGTGELFF.